These 29 T cell receptor beta chains came from one sample sequenced in a study of Ad26.COV2.S vaccination and SARS-CoV-2 variants. The treatment denotes: 19 received Ad26.COV2.S at low or high dose, single or two shots; roughly five received placebo; per-sample allocation not given. It was on day 63 after the first vaccine or placebo injection that samples were taken. Using immunoSEQ multiplex PCR, the repertoire was profiled, and TCRdb retains in-frame clones only, with some absent. This sample has 410,000 or so clones, with about 90% found just once. The material sequenced was peripheral blood, taken in a trial of Ad26.COV2.S vaccine versus placebo. These receptors were collected from a person aged 18-60 years who received the Ad26.COV2.S COVID-19 vaccine or a placebo.

This clone was recorded once. The chain joins TRBV4-3 to TRBJ1-2; D is unresolved. The CDR3 runs 15 residues. Germline loops: CDR1 LGHNA, CDR2 YSLEER. V shed 4 bases and J shed 1 base, with 13 bases lying between them. DNA for the CDR3: TGCGCCAGCAGCCCTTATCTCGCAGATAACTATGGCTACACCTTC. This encodes CASSPYLADNYGYTF.

A note on this clone: This specimen includes other DNA sequences encoding the same CDR3. The CDR3 sequence: CAWSVLGGTEAFF. As DNA, the CDR3 is TGTGCCTGGAGTGTCCTTGGCGGCACTGAAGCTTTCTTT. The genes are TRBV30 and TRBJ1-1; D is uncertain. CDR1 is GTSNPN, CDR2 SVGIG, per germline (reference sequence). The CDR3 length is 13 residues. V lost 0 bases, J lost 4 bases, and 9 bases lay in between.

The chain links TRBV14 to TRBJ2-5; D may match TRBD1 or TRBD2 (5 bases each). V was pared by 4 bases and J by 4 bases, with 19 bases between. The length of the CDR3 is 16 residues. Germline V gene data show CDR1 as SGHDN and CDR2 as FVKESK. The CDR3 protein is CASSLDLGGYVETQYF. The CDR3 DNA follows: TGTGCCAGCAGCCTCGATCTTGGGGGTTACGTAGAGACCCAGTACTTC.

V is TRBV28 and J is TRBJ2-7; the D gene is possibly TRBD2 (5 bases). The CDR3 sequence is 16 residues long. Between the trimmed V and J ends, which lost 7 bases and 6 bases, there was a span of 25 bases. From germline, CDR1 is MDHEN and CDR2 SYDVKM. This chain's CDR3 is CASTPPVTALGSEQYF. CDR3 DNA sequence: TGTGCCAGCACCCCCCCCGTGACGGCTCTGGGGAGCGAGCAGTACTTC.

This chain connects TRBV5-4 to TRBJ2-5; the match to TRBD2 covers 7 bases. J lost 2 bases, V lost 4 bases, and 2 bases had no gene match. There are 13 residues in the CDR3. Germline CDR1 SGHNT, CDR2 YYREEE (reference sequence). The CDR3 is CASSPGLQETQYF. In DNA form, the CDR3 reads TGTGCCAGCAGCCCGGGACTACAAGAGACCCAGTACTTC.

The chain carries TRBV5-6 and TRBJ2-6; TRBD2 is a possible D gene (7 bases). V lost 2 bases and J 4 bases, leaving 19 bases between the germline ends. CDR1 SGHDT and CDR2 YYEEEE come from the germline V gene. The CDR3 has 18 amino acids. CDR3 loop: CASSFWGGTGRGANVLTF. The CDR3, as DNA: TGTGCCAGCAGCTTTTGGGGGGGCACCGGCCGCGGGGCCAACGTCCTGACTTTC.

The rearrangement uses TRBV9 and TRBJ2-2, with D unclear. Between the trimmed V and J ends, which lost 0 bases and 3 bases, there was a span of 15 bases. The CDR3 sequence is 17 residues long. Germline loops: CDR1 SGDLS, CDR2 YYNGEE. Here the CDR3 reads CASSVEIWTGDTGELFF. CDR3 DNA: TGTGCCAGCAGCGTAGAAATCTGGACCGGAGACACCGGGGAGCTGTTTTTT.

The CDR3 DNA follows: TGTGCCAGCAGCTTACGGGGGATAGACGAGCAGTACTTC. Amino acids: CASSLRGIDEQYF. The genes are TRBV7-9 and TRBJ2-7; D possibly corresponds to TRBD2 (6 bases). CDR3 length: 13 amino acids. Trimming shortened V by 2 bases and J by 5 bases, and 10 bases separated the two germline ends. Germline CDR1 SEHNR, CDR2 FQNEAQ (reference sequence).

This sequence joins TRBV27 and TRBJ1-1; possibly TRBD1 for D (5 bases). The CDR3 runs 15 residues. The V end lost 2 bases, the J end lost 6 bases, and 16 bases lay between the germline ends. The V gene's germline CDR1 is MNHEY and CDR2 SMNVEV (reference sequence). Written as DNA, the CDR3 is TGTGCCAGCAGTTTAGGGGCAGGGATGGGTCCTGAAGCTTTCTTT. It translates to CASSLGAGMGPEAFF.

The chain joins TRBV9 to TRBJ2-2; 10 bases are shared with TRBD1. The CDR3 has 17 amino acids. The J segment lost 3 bases and the V segment lost 4 bases, leaving 9 bases of the junction unmatched. CDR1 SGDLS and CDR2 YYNGEE come from the germline V gene. CDR3 sequence (DNA): TGTGCCAGCAGCATTCCGGGACAGGGGAAGGACACCGGGGAGCTGTTTTTT. Translated: CASSIPGQGKDTGELFF.

The J gene is TRBJ2-6, the V gene TRBV6-4, with D uncertain. The CDR3 is 15 residues long. V was clipped by 2 bases and J by 1 base, with 6 bases between them. Germline V gene lookup returns CDR1 MRHNA and CDR2 SNTAGT. The chain's CDR3 is CASSDPRSGANVLTF. The CDR3 DNA reads as TGTGCCAGCAGTGACCCCCGGTCTGGGGCCAACGTCCTGACTTTC.

The gene calls are TRBV4-1 and TRBJ2-3; TRBD2 matches at 8 bases. The germline CDR1 and CDR2 sequences are MGHRA and YSYEKL. V trimming: 3 bases; J trimming: 1 base; junction bases outside the gene matches: 21. CDR3 size: 21 residues. The CDR3 region has the DNA TGCGCCAGCAGCCATGCGGCGGTTAGCGGGGTTGACCGTATTCGCACAGATACGCAGTATTTT. This gives the protein CASSHAAVSGVDRIRTDTQYF.

This chain connects TRBV19 to TRBJ2-7; D may be TRBD2 (6 bases). The CDR3 runs 14 residues. Trimming took off 6 bases at V and 0 bases at J, with 12 bases between the two ends. Germline loops: CDR1 LNHDA, CDR2 SQIVND (reference sequence). The CDR3 DNA reads TGTGCCAGTAGGAGAGGAGGGGACTCCTACGAGCAGTACTTC. Residues: CASRRGGDSYEQYF.

V usage is TRBV20-1 and J usage is TRBJ1-2; D gene uncertain. The CDR3 length is 16 residues. In germline, CDR1 is DFQATT, CDR2 SNEGSKA (reference sequence). Trimming took 3 bases from V and 0 from J, leaving 17 bases between them. In DNA form, the CDR3 reads TGCAGTGCTAGTTTAGGAAGCAAATCAACTAACTATGGCTACACCTTC. It codes for CSASLGSKSTNYGYTF.

Only a few counts were recorded for this clone. This chain joins TRBV11-3 and TRBJ1-1; D unresolved. With 3 bases removed from V and 10 bases from J, the gap between germline ends came to 6 bases. In germline, CDR1 is SGHNT, CDR2 YENEEA. This CDR3 is 10 amino acids long. CDR3 in DNA: TGTGCCAGCAGCTTGATCCCAGCTTTCTTT. It encodes CASSLIPAFF.

The chain combines TRBV19 with TRBJ1-5; tentative D call: TRBD1 (5 bases). This CDR3 spans 14 amino acids. Germline assignment: CDR1 LNHDA and CDR2 SQIVND (reference sequence). V lost 3 bases and J 8 bases, leaving 14 bases between the germline ends. The CDR3 is CASSISRVDEPQHF. The CDR3 coding sequence is TGTGCCAGTAGTATCAGCAGGGTTGATGAGCCCCAGCATTTT. The variable domain in full, with the rest retrieved from reference TRBV19 and TRBJ1-5, is DGGITQSPKYLFRKEGQNVTLSCEQNLNHDAMYWYRQDPGQGLRLIYYSQIVNDFQKGDIAEGYSVSREKKESFPLTVTSAQKNPTAFYLCASSISRVDEPQHFGDGTRLSIL.

The CDR3 sequence is CASSDSLGTDTQYF. The CDR3 region has the DNA TGTGCCAGCAGCGACTCTCTCGGGACAGATACGCAGTATTTT. The V and J genes are TRBV9 and TRBJ2-3; D is undetermined. This CDR3 region has 14 residues. CDR1 and CDR2 from the germline V gene are SGDLS and YYNGEE. Trimming took 3 bases from V and 3 from J, leaving 11 bases between them. Supplemented by reference TRBV9 and TRBJ2-3, the full variable domain reads DSGVTQTPKHLITATGQRVTLRCSPRSGDLSVYWYQQSLDQGLQFLIQYYNGEERAKGNILERFSAQQFPDLHSELNLSSLELGDSALYFCASSDSLGTDTQYFGPGTRLTVL.

V is TRBV9 and J is TRBJ1-2; 7 bases match TRBD1. Germline V gene data show CDR1 as SGDLS and CDR2 as YYNGEE. The ends lost 4 bases at V and 4 bases at J; junction bases unmatched: 10. CDR3 length: 15 residues. Here the CDR3 DNA reads TGTGCCAGCAGCAGCCGGGACAGCTACTTCTATGGCTACACCTTC. This encodes CASSSRDSYFYGYTF.

The chain recombines TRBV15 with TRBJ1-2; D remains ambiguous. There are 14 residues in the CDR3. Germline lookup yields CDR1 LNHNV and CDR2 YYDKDF (reference sequence). The V gene lost 1 base and the J gene lost 4 bases, with 10 bases spanning the gap. The chain's CDR3 is CATSRAEVLYGYTF. The CDR3 DNA reads TGTGCCACCAGCAGAGCCGAGGTACTCTATGGCTACACCTTC.

The chain has TRBV3-1 (or the pseudogene TRBV3-2) and TRBJ1-1; 7 nucleotides agree with TRBD1. Germline V lookup: CDR1 LGHDT, CDR2 YNNKEL (reference sequence). The CDR3 sequence is 13 residues long. J gave up 8 bases and V 6 bases, and 9 bases lay outside the gene matches. CDR3 DNA: TGTGCCAGCAGGGAGACAGGGATGTCGGAAGCTTTCTTT. This codes for CASRETGMSEAFF.

The chain is built from TRBV11-2 and TRBJ2-5; D is unresolved. V was shortened by 5 bases and J by 4 bases, with 5 bases between the two germline ends. The CDR3 has 11 amino acids. Germline V CDR1 and CDR2: SGHAT, FQNNGV. In DNA, the CDR3 is TGTGCCAGCAGCCTCCCAGAGACCCAGTACTTC. Translating gives CASSLPETQYF.

The gene calls are TRBV25-1 and TRBJ2-1; 10 nucleotides match TRBD1. The CDR3 extends over 15 amino acids. Germline CDR1 MGHDK, CDR2 SYGVNS. V was pared by 4 bases and J by 2 bases, with 2 bases of the junction left unmatched. The CDR3 sequence: CASSVGTGAYNEQFF. The CDR3 DNA sequence: TGTGCCAGCAGTGTTGGGACAGGGGCCTACAATGAGCAGTTCTTC.

V usage is TRBV11-2 and J usage is TRBJ2-2; no firm D call. The CDR3 covers 13 residues. Between the trimmed V and J ends, which lost 0 bases and 6 bases, there was a span of 5 bases. Germline CDR1 and CDR2: SGHAT and FQNNGV. The CDR3 sequence: CASSLDPSGELFF. The CDR3 coding sequence is TGTGCCAGCAGCTTAGATCCCTCCGGGGAGCTGTTTTTT.

The rearrangement joins TRBV19 to TRBJ2-3; 11 positions agree with TRBD1. The CDR3 contains 14 residues. Germline V gene lookup returns CDR1 LNHDA and CDR2 SQIVND (reference sequence). V dropped 6 bases and J dropped 8; count of bases not matched to a gene: 7. CDR3 region: CASSWDRGLGTQYF. The CDR3 DNA follows: TGTGCCAGTAGCTGGGACAGGGGGTTAGGTACGCAGTATTTT.

V usage is TRBV18 and J usage is TRBJ1-5, with 8 bases identical to TRBD1. With 3 bases clipped from V and 5 bases from J, the junction kept 6 bases outside the gene matches. CDR3 length: 15 amino acids. Germline V gene data show CDR1 as KGHSH and CDR2 as LQKENI. The CDR3 DNA sequence: TGTGCCAGCTCACCCAGGGGGCTGCCGGATCAGCCCCAGCATTTT. Protein product: CASSPRGLPDQPQHF.

This rearrangement joins TRBV3-1 (or the pseudogene TRBV3-2) to TRBJ1-4, with D unresolved. CDR1 is LGHDT, CDR2 YNNKEL, per germline (reference sequence). The CDR3 is 13 residues long. V dropped 2 bases and J dropped 11 bases, with 12 bases sitting between them. CDR3: CASSQKGHGKLFF. CDR3 DNA: TGTGCCAGCAGCCAAAAAGGTCACGGGAAACTGTTTTTT.

The J gene is TRBJ2-7, the V gene TRBV29-1; TRBD1 or TRBD2 may be the D gene (5 bases each). The CDR3 is 13 amino acids. Trimming took 4 bases from V and 3 from J, leaving 13 bases between them. Per the germline V gene, CDR1 is SQVTM and CDR2 is ANQGSEA. The CDR3 nucleotides are TGCAGCGTTGCCCCGGGACCGCTCTACGAGCAGTACTTC. Encoded protein: CSVAPGPLYEQYF.

The V call is TRBV5-1, the J call TRBJ1-4, with D tentatively TRBD1 (5 bases). Germline V gene data show CDR1 as SGHRS and CDR2 as YFSETQ. The CDR3 runs 15 residues. Deletions cut 0 bases from V and 8 bases from J, with 14 bases between. CDR3 loop: CASSLAGVLGEKLFF. The CDR3 DNA sequence: TGCGCCAGCAGCTTGGCGGGGGTTCTGGGAGAAAAACTGTTTTTT.

This chain links TRBV6-2 or TRBV6-3 with TRBJ2-5; D is uncertain. The length of the CDR3 is 13 residues. V was clipped by 5 bases and J by 2 bases, with 9 bases between them. Looked up from germline, CDR1 is MNHEY and CDR2 is SVGEGT. The CDR3 region is CASSNQEQETQYF. The CDR3 DNA is TGTGCCAGCAGTAATCAAGAACAAGAGACCCAGTACTTC.